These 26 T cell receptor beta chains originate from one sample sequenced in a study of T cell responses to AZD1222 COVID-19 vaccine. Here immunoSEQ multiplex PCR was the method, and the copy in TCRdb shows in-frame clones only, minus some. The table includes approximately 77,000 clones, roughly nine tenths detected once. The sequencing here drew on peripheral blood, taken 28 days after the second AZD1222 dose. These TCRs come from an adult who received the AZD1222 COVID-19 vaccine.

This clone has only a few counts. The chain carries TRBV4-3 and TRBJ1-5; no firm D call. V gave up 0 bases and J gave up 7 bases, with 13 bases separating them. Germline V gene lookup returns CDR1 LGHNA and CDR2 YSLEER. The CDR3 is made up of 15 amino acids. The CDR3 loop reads CASSQDGKGNQPQHF. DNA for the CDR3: TGCGCCAGCAGCCAAGACGGGAAGGGAAACCAGCCCCAGCATTTT.

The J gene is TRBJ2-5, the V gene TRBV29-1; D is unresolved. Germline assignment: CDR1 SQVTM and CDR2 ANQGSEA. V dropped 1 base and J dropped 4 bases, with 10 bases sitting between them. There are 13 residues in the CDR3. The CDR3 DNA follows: TGCAGCGTTGAAGTCCCACCTTTAGAGACCCAGTACTTC. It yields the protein CSVEVPPLETQYF. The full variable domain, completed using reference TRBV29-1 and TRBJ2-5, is SAVISQKPSRDICQRGTSLTIQCQVDSQVTMMFWYRQQPGQSLTLIATANQGSEATYESGFVIDKFPISRPNLTFSTLTVSNMSPEDSSIYLCSVEVPPLETQYFGPGTRLLVL.

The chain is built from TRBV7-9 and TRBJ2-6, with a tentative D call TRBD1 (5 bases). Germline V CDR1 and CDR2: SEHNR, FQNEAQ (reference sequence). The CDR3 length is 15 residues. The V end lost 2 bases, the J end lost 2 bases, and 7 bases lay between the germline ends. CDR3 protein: CASSLSRAGANVLTF. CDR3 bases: TGTGCCAGCAGCTTAAGCAGGGCTGGGGCCAACGTCCTGACTTTC.

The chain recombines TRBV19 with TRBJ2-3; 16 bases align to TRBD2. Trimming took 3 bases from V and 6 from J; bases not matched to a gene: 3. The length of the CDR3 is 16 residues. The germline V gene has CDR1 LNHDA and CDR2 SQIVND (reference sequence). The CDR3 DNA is TGTGCCAGTAGTATCCCGGGACTAGCGGGAGGGGATACGCAGTATTTT. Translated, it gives CASSIPGLAGGDTQYF.

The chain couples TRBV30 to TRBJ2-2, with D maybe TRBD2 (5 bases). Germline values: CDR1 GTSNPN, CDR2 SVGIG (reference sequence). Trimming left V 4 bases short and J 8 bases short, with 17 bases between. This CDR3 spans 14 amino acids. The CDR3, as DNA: TGTGCCTGGACCCACGGGGTCCCTCGAGGGGAGCTGTTTTTT. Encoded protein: CAWTHGVPRGELFF.

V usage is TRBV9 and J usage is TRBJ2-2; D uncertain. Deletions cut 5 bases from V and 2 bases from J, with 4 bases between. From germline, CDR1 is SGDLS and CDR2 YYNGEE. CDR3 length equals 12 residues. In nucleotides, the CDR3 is TGTGCCAGCAGGCTTAACACCGGGGAGCTGTTTTTT. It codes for CASRLNTGELFF.

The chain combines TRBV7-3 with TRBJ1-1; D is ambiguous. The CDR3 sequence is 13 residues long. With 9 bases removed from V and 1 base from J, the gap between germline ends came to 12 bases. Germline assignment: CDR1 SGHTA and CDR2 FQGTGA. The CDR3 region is CASGERWNTEAFF. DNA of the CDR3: TGTGCCAGTGGAGAGAGATGGAACACTGAAGCTTTCTTT.

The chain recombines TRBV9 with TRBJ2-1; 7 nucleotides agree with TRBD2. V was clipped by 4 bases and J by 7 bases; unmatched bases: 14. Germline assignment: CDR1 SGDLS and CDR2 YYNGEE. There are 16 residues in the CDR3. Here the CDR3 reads CASSPHGGREDNEQFF. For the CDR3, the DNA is TGTGCCAGCAGCCCCCATGGGGGGAGGGAGGATAATGAGCAGTTCTTC.

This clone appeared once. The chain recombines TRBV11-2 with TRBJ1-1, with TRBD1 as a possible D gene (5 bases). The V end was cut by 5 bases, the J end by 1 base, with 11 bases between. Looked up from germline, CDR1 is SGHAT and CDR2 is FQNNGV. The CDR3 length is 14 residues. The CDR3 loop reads CASSPVGGNTEAFF. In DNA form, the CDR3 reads TGTGCCAGCAGCCCGGTGGGGGGGAACACTGAAGCTTTCTTT.

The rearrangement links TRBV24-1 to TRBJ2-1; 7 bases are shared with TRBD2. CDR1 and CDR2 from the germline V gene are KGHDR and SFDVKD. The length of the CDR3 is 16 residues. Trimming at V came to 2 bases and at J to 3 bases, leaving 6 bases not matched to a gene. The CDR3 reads CATSDSKASGYNEQFF. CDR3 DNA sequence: TGTGCCACCAGTGATTCGAAGGCTAGCGGCTACAATGAGCAGTTCTTC.

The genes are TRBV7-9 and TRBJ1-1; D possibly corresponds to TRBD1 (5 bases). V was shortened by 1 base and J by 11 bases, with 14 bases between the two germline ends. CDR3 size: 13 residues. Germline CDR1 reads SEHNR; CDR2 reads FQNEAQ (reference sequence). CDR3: CASSLELAEGAFF. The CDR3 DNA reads TGTGCCAGCAGCTTAGAGCTTGCGGAGGGGGCTTTCTTT.

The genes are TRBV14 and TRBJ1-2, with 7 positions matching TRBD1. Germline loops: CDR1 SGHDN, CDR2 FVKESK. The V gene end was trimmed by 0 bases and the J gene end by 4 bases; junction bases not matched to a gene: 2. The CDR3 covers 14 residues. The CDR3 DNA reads TGTGCCAGCAGCCAAGAAGGGGGCACCTATGGCTACACCTTC. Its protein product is CASSQEGGTYGYTF.

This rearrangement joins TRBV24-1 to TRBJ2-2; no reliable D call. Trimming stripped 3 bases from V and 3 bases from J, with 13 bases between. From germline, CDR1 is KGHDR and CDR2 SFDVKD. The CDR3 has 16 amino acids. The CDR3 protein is CATSDPRNGDTGELFF. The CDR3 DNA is TGTGCCACCAGTGATCCCCGGAACGGTGACACCGGGGAGCTGTTTTTT.

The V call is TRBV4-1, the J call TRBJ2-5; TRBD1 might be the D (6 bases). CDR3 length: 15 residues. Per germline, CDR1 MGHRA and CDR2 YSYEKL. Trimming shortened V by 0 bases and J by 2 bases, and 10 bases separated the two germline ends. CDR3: CASSQDPRGQETQYF. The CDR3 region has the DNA TGCGCCAGCAGCCAAGATCCCAGGGGTCAAGAGACCCAGTACTTC.

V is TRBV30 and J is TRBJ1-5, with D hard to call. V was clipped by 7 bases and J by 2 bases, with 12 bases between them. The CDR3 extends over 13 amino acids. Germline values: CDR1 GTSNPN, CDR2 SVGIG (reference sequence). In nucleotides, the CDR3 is TGTGCCTCGTCTTTGAAGGGCAATCAGCCCCAGCATTTT. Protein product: CASSLKGNQPQHF. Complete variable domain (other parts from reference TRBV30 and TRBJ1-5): SQTIHQWPATLVQPVGSPLSLECTVEGTSNPNLYWYRQAAGRGLQLLFYSVGIGQISSEVPQNLSASRPQDRQFILSSKKLLLSDSGFYLCASSLKGNQPQHFGDGTRLSIL.

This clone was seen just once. The CDR3 DNA reads TGTGCCAGCTCACCAGTCCGGGGAAGGAGTCAGCCCCAGCATTTT. It yields the protein CASSPVRGRSQPQHF. The chain joins TRBV18 to TRBJ1-5, with D uncertain. Germline-derived CDR1 and CDR2 are KGHSH and LQKENI. The V and J ends lost 2 bases and 6 bases respectively, with 14 bases between them. The CDR3 is 15 amino acids.

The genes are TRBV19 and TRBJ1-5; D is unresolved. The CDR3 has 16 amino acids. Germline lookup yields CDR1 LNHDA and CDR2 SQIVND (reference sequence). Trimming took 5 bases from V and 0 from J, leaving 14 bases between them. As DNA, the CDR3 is TGTGCCAGTAGTCTCCGGACGGCGTATAGCAATCAGCCCCAGCATTTT. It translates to CASSLRTAYSNQPQHF.

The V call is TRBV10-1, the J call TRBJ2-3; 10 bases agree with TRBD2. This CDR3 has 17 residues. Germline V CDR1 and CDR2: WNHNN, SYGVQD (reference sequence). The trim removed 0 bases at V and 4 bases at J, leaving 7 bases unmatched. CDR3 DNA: TGCGCCAGCAGTGAGTCTCAGCGGGAGGGCGAACCAGATACGCAGTATTTT. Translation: CASSESQREGEPDTQYF.

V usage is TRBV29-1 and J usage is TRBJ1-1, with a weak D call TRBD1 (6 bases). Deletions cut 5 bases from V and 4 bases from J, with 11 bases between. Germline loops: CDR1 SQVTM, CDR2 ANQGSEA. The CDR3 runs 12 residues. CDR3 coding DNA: TGCAGCGTTACTGGACAGCTCACTGAAGCTTTCTTT. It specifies CSVTGQLTEAFF.

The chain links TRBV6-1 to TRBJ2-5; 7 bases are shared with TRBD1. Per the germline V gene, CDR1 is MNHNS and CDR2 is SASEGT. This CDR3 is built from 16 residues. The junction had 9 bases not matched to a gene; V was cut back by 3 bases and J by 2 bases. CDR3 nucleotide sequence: TGTGCCAGCAGTGACCGGGACAGCGTGCTACAAGAGACCCAGTACTTC. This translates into CASSDRDSVLQETQYF.

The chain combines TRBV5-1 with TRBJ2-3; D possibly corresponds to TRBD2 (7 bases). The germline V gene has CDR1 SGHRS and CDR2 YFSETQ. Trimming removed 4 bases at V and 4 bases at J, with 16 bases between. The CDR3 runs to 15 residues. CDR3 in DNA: TGCGCCAGCAGCCGGGGGGCGCAGGGCCCAGATACGCAGTATTTT. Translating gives CASSRGAQGPDTQYF.

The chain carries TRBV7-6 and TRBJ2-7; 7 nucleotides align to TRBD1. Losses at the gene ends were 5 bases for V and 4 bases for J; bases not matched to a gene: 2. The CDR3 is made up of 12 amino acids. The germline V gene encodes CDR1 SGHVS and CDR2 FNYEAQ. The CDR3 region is CASSRQGYEQYF. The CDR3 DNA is TGTGCCAGCAGCCGACAGGGTTACGAGCAGTACTTC.

The DNA for the CDR3 is TGTGCCAGCAGCCCCTCGCTCGCGGGTTACACAGATACGCAGTATTTT. Protein: CASSPSLAGYTDTQYF. V usage is TRBV14 and J usage is TRBJ2-3; perhaps TRBD2 as D (5 bases). V dropped 4 bases and J dropped 2 bases, with 16 bases sitting between them. CDR1 and CDR2 (germline): SGHDN, FVKESK. The CDR3 is 16 residues long.

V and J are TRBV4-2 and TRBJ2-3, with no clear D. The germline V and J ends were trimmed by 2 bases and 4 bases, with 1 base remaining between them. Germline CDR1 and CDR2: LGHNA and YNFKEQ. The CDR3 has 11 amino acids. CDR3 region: CASSQSDTQYF. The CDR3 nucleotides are TGTGCCAGCAGCCAATCAGATACGCAGTATTTT.

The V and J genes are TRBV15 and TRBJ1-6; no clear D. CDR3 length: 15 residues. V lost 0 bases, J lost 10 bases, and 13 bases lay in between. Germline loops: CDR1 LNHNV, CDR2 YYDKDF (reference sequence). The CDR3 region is CATSRDPRLISPLHF. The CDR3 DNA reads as TGTGCCACCAGCAGAGATCCGAGGCTTATATCACCCCTCCACTTT.

The CDR3 bases are TGTGCCAGCAGCTCCAGGTGGGACAGGGGGAACACTGAAGCTTTCTTT. Residues: CASSSRWDRGNTEAFF. The rearrangement joins TRBV9 to TRBJ1-1, with 10 bases matching TRBD1. The CDR3 contains 16 residues. V lost 4 bases to trimming and J lost 1 base; unmatched junction nucleotides: 7. CDR1 is SGDLS and CDR2 is YYNGEE in the germline V gene.